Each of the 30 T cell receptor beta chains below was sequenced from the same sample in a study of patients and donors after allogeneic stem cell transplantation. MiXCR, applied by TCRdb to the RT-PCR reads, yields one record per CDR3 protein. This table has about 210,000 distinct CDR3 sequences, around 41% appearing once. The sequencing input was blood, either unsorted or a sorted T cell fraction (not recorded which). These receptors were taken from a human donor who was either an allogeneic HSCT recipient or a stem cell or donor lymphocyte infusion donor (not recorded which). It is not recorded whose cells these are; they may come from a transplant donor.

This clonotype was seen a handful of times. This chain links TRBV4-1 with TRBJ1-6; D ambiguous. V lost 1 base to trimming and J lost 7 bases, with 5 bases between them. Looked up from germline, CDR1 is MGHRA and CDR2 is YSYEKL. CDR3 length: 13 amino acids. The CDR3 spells CASSQVGNSPLHF. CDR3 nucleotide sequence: TGCGCCAGCAGCCAAGTAGGGAATTCACCCCTCCACTTT.

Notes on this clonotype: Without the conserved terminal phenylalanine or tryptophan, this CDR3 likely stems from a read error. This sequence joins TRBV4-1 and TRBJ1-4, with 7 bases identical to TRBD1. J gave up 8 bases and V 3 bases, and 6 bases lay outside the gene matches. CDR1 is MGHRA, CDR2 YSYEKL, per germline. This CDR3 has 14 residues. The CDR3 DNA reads TGCGCCAGCAGCCAGCCGGGACAGATCGAAAAACTGTTTTTG. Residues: CASSQPGQIEKLFL.

CDR3 nucleotide sequence: TGCGCCAGCAGCCAAGACGCCGGTCAGCCCCAGCATTTT. Protein sequence: CASSQDAGQPQHF. The chain recombines TRBV4-3 with TRBJ1-5; D is unclear. The germline gives CDR1 LGHNA, CDR2 YSLEER. There are 13 residues in the CDR3. V lost 0 bases, J lost 6 bases, and 6 bases lay in between.

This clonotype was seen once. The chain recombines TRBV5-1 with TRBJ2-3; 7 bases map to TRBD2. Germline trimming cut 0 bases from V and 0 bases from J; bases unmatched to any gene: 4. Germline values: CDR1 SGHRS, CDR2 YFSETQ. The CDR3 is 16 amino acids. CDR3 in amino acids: CASSLVGGGSTDTQYF. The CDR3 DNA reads TGCGCCAGCAGCTTGGTTGGCGGGGGAAGCACAGATACGCAGTATTTT.

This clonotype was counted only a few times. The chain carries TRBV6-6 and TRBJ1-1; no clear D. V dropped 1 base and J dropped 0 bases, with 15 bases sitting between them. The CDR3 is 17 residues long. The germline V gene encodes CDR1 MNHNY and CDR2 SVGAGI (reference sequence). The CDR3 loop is CASSYYRMSQLNTEAFF. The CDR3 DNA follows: TGTGCCAGCAGTTACTACCGAATGAGCCAACTGAACACTGAAGCTTTCTTT.

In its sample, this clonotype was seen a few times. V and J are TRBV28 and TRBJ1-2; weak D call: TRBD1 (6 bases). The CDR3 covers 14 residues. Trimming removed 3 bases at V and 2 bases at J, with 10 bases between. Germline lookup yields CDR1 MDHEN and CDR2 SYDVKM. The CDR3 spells CASSFTGQNYGYTF. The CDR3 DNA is TGTGCCAGCAGTTTTACCGGACAGAACTATGGCTACACCTTC.

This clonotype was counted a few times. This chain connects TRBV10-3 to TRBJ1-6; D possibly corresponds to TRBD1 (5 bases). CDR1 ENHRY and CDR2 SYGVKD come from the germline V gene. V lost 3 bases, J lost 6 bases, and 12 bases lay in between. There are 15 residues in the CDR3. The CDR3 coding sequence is TGTGCCATCAGTGATGTTACAGGAACTAATTCACCCCTCCACTTT. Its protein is CAISDVTGTNSPLHF.

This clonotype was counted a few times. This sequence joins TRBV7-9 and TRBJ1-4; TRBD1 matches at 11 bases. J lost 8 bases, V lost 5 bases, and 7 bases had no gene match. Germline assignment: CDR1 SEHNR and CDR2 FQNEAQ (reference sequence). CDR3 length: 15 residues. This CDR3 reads CASSPPGTGGEKLFF. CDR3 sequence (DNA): TGTGCCAGCAGCCCCCCCGGGACAGGGGGGGAAAAACTGTTTTTT. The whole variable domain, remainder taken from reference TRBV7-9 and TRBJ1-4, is DTGVSQNPRHKITKRGQNVTFRCDPISEHNRLYWYRQTLGQGPEFLTYFQNEAQLEKSRLLSDRFSAERPKGSFSTLEIQRTEQGDSAMYLCASSPPGTGGEKLFFGSGTQLSVL.

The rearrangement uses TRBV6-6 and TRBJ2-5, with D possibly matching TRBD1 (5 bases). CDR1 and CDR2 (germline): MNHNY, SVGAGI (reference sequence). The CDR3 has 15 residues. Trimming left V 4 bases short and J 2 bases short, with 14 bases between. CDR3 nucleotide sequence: TGTGCCAGCAGTTCCCCTGGACACCGACAAGAGACCCAGTACTTC. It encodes CASSSPGHRQETQYF.

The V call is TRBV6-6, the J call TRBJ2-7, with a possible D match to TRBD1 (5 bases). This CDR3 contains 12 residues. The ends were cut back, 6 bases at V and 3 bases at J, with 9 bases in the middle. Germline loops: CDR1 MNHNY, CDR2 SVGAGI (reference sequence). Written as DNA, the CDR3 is TGTGCCAGCAGCGACAGCAACTACGAGCAGTACTTC. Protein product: CASSDSNYEQYF.

The DNA of the CDR3 is TGCGCCAGCAGCTGGACAGCACACAATGAGCAGTTCTTC. Translating gives CASSWTAHNEQFF. V gene TRBV5-1 combines with J gene TRBJ2-1, with D tentatively TRBD1 (6 bases). In germline, CDR1 is SGHRS, CDR2 YFSETQ. This CDR3 contains 13 residues. Trimming stripped 3 bases from V and 5 bases from J, with 9 bases between.

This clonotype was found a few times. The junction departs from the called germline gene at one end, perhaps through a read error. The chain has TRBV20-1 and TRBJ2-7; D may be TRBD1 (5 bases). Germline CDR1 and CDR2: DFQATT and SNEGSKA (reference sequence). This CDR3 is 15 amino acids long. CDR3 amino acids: CSARGDSPVTYEQYF. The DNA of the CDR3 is TGCAGTGCCAGAGGTGACAGCCCCGTAACTTACGAGCAGTACTTC.

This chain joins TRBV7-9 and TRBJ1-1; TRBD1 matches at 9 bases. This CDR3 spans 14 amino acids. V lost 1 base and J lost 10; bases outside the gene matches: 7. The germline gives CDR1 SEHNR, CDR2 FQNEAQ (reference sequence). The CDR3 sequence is CASSLGTGVLGAFF. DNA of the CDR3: TGTGCCAGCAGCTTAGGGACAGGGGTTCTGGGAGCTTTCTTT.

The CDR3 sequence: CASSRRKPGDHMNTEAFF. The CDR3 DNA sequence: TGTGCCAGCAGCCGAAGGAAACCAGGGGACCACATGAACACTGAAGCTTTCTTT. This chain links TRBV7-9 with TRBJ1-1; D perhaps matches TRBD1 (6 bases). The CDR3 is 18 amino acids. Germline V gene sequence: CDR1 SEHNR, CDR2 FQNEAQ (reference sequence). The V gene lost 5 bases and the J gene lost 0 bases, with 22 bases spanning the gap. The full variable domain, with the rest looked up from reference TRBV7-9 and TRBJ1-1, is DTGVSQNPRHKITKRGQNVTFRCDPISEHNRLYWYRQTLGQGPEFLTYFQNEAQLEKSRLLSDRFSAERPKGSFSTLEIQRTEQGDSAMYLCASSRRKPGDHMNTEAFFGQGTRLTVV.

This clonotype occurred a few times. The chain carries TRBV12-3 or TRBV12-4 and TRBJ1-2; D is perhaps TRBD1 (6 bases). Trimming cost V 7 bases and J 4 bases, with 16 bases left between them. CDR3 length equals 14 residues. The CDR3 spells CASTSQGLLYGYTF. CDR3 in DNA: TGTGCCAGCACCTCCCAGGGGCTCCTCTATGGCTACACCTTC.

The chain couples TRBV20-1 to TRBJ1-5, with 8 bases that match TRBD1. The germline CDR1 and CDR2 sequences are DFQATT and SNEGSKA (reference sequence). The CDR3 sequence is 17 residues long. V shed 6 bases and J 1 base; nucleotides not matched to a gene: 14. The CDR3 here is CSAFQPRGRLSNQPQHF. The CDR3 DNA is TGCAGTGCCTTCCAGCCCAGGGGGCGCCTAAGCAATCAGCCCCAGCATTTT.

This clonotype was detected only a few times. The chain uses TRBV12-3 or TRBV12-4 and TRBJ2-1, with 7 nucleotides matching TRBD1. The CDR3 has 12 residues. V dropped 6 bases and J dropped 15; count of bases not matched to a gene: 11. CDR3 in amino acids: CASSPDREVPFF. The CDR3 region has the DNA TGTGCCAGCAGCCCTGACAGGGAAGTCCCGTTCTTC.

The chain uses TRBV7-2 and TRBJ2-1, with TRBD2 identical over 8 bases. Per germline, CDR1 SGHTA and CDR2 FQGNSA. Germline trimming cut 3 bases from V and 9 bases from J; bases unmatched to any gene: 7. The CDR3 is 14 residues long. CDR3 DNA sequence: TGTGCCAGCAGCTTTCTGGCGGGGGGAGGTGAGCAGTTCTTC. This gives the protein CASSFLAGGGEQFF.

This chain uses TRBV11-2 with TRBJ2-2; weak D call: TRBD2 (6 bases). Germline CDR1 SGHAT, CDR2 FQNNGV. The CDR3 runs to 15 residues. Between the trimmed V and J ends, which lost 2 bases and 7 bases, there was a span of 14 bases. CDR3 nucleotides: TGTGCCAGCAGCTTATTGCCCGGGGAGGTCGGGGAGCTGTTTTTT. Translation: CASSLLPGEVGELFF.

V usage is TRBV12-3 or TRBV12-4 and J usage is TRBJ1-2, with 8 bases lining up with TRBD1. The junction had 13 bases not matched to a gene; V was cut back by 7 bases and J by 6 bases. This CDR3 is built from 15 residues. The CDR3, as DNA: TGTGCCAGCACCCCGATGGGGCAGGGGGCGAATGGCTACACCTTC. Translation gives CASTPMGQGANGYTF.

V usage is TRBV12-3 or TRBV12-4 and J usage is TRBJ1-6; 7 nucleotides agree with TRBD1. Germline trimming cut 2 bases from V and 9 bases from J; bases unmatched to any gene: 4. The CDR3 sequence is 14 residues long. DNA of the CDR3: TGTGCCAGCAGTTTACGGGACAGCTCTTCACCCCTCCACTTT. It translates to CASSLRDSSSPLHF.

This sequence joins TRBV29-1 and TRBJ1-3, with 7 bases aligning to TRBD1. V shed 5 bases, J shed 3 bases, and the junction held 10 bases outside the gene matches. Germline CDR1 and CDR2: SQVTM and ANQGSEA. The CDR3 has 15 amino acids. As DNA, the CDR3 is TGCAGCGTTTCGAAAGGGGGCGCGGGTGGAAACACCATATATTTT. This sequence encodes CSVSKGGAGGNTIYF.

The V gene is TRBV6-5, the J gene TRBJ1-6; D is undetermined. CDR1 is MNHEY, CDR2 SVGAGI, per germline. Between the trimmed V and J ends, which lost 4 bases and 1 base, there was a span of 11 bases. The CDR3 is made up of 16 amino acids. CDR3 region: CASSLDGGSYNSPLHF. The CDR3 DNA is TGTGCCAGCAGTTTGGATGGCGGGTCCTATAATTCACCCCTCCACTTT.

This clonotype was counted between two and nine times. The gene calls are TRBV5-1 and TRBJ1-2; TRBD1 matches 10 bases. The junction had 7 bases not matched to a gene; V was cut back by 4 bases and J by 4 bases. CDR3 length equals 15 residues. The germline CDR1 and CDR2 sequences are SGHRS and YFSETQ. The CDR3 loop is CASSRQGAYLYGYTF. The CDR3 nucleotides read TGCGCCAGCAGCCGACAGGGGGCCTATCTCTATGGCTACACCTTC.

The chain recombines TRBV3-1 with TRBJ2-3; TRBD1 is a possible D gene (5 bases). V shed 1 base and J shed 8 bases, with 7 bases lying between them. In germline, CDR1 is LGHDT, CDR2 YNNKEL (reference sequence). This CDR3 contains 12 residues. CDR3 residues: CASSQGRVTQYF. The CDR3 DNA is TGTGCCAGCAGCCAAGGCAGGGTTACGCAGTATTTT.

As DNA, the CDR3 is TGTGCCAGCGTTCTCACCCAGGGGACCCAGTACTTC. Residues: CASVLTQGTQYF. The rearrangement joins TRBV12-3 or TRBV12-4 to TRBJ2-5, with TRBD1 as a possible D gene (5 bases). With 8 bases removed from V and 7 bases from J, the gap between germline ends came to 14 bases. This CDR3 contains 12 residues.

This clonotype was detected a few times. The CDR3 bases are TGTGCCACCAGTGGACCGGGACAGGGGGAAGCTTTCTTT. It encodes CATSGPGQGEAFF. The gene calls are TRBV24-1 and TRBJ1-1, with 10 bases aligning to TRBD1. This CDR3 region has 13 residues. Unmatched junction bases numbered 4, after V lost 5 bases and J lost 8 bases. Germline-derived CDR1 and CDR2 are KGHDR and SFDVKD.

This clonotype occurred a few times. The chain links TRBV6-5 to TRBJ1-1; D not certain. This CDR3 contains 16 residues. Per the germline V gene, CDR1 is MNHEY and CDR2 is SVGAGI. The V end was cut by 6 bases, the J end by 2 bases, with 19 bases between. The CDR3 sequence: CASRPLGDAVNTEAFF. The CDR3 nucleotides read TGTGCCAGCAGGCCTCTCGGGGATGCGGTAAACACTGAAGCTTTCTTT.

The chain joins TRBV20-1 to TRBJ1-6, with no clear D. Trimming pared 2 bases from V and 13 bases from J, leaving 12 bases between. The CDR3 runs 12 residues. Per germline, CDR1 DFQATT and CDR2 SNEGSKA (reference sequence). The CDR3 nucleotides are TGCAGTGCTAGAATTGGAAAGTCGCCCCTCCACTTT. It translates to CSARIGKSPLHF.

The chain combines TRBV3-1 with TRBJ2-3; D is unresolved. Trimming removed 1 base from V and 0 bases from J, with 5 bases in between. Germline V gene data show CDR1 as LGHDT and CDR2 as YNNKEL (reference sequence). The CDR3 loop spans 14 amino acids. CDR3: CASSQAGSTDTQYF. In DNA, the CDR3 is TGTGCCAGCAGCCAAGCCGGGAGCACAGATACGCAGTATTTT.